These 15 T cell receptor beta chains came from one sample sequenced in a study of response to subunit inactivated influenza vaccine (dated by TCRdb to 2017 to 2018). Libraries were constructed by RT-PCR. The sequencer listed for this sample is Illumina HiSeq 2500. In TCRdb, the public reads were trimmed at Q25 with fastp and aligned with MiXCR, with productive beta chains retained. Each entry merges the rows of one CDR3 protein and shows their most common DNA and genes. Within this sample are 600,000 to 700,000 distinct CDR3 sequences, with around 15% of them counted one time only. Approximately 7.6% of the sample is taken by the ten largest. Specimen: PBMCs from blood, collected approximately 15 days before vaccination. The receptors originated from a man between 45 and 60 years old who received an inactivated influenza vaccine. Donor details come from another sample of the same person, matched by shared clones.

The genes are TRBV12-5 and TRBJ1-6; possible D gene TRBD1, 5 bases. Trimming cost V 2 bases and J 4 bases, with 15 bases left between them. The CDR3 sequence is 17 residues long. CDR1 LGHNT and CDR2 FRNRAP come from the germline V gene. This chain's CDR3 is CASGLWVGGDYNSPLHF. In DNA, the CDR3 is TGTGCTAGTGGTTTGTGGGTCGGGGGGGATTATAATTCACCCCTCCACTTT.

The gene calls are TRBV10-3 and TRBJ1-2; D remains ambiguous. The CDR3 covers 13 residues. Trimming shortened V by 2 bases and J by 0 bases, and 4 bases separated the two germline ends. Germline V lookup: CDR1 ENHRY, CDR2 SYGVKD. CDR3: CAISEDPNYGYTF. CDR3 bases: TGTGCCATCAGTGAGGACCCTAACTATGGCTACACCTTC.

J is TRBJ2-3 and V is TRBV5-5; D is unresolved. The CDR3 has 11 residues. With 4 bases removed from V and 8 bases from J, the gap between germline ends came to 8 bases. Germline V gene lookup returns CDR1 SGHKS and CDR2 YYEKEE (reference sequence). Here the CDR3 DNA reads TGTGCCAGCAGCGCCGGTGCTACGCAGTATTTT. Residues: CASSAGATQYF.

This clonotype was counted at least ten times. The chain is built from TRBV12-3 or TRBV12-4 and TRBJ1-3; TRBD1 agrees at 11 bases. The trim removed 2 bases at V and 2 bases at J, leaving 2 bases unmatched. The length of the CDR3 is 16 residues. The CDR3 sequence is CASSLLDRGPGNTIYF. CDR3 nucleotides: TGTGCCAGCAGTTTATTGGACAGGGGGCCTGGAAACACCATATATTTT.

The rearrangement uses TRBV7-9 and TRBJ2-3; D is possibly TRBD2 (6 bases). The CDR3 extends over 15 amino acids. The germline V gene encodes CDR1 SEHNR and CDR2 FQNEAQ (reference sequence). V was clipped by 5 bases and J by 4 bases, with 16 bases between them. CDR3 bases: TGTGCCAGCAGCGTAGTGCGCGGGAACGCAGATACGCAGTATTTT. This encodes CASSVVRGNADTQYF.

The J gene is TRBJ1-2, the V gene TRBV7-2; D gene uncertain. The CDR3 consists of 14 residues. Trimming cost V 2 bases and J 8 bases, with 15 bases left between them. Germline-derived CDR1 and CDR2 are SGHTA and FQGNSA. CDR3 region: CASSLRQLGRGYTF. DNA of the CDR3: TGTGCCAGCAGCTTACGGCAGCTCGGGCGGGGCTACACCTTC. Drawing the rest from reference TRBV7-2 and TRBJ1-2, the complete variable domain is GAGVSQSPSNKVTEKGKDVELRCDPISGHTALYWYRQSLGQGLEFLIYFQGNSAPDKSGLPSDRFSAERTGGSVSTLTIQRTQQEDSAVYLCASSLRQLGRGYTFGSGTRLTVV.

In this sample, this clonotype turned up a few times. The chain employs TRBV6-1 and TRBJ1-2; TRBD1 agrees at 8 bases. CDR1 and CDR2 (germline): MNHNS, SASEGT. V shed 6 bases, J shed 2 bases, and the junction held 11 bases outside the gene matches. The CDR3 is made up of 16 amino acids. CDR3 amino acids: CASSSRDRRFNYGYTF. The CDR3, as DNA: TGTGCCAGCAGCTCCCGGGACAGGCGATTCAACTATGGCTACACCTTC.

This clonotype was seen many times. V gene TRBV15 combines with J gene TRBJ2-6, with D uncertain. In germline, CDR1 is LNHNV, CDR2 YYDKDF (reference sequence). The V end was cut by 3 bases, the J end by 4 bases, with 10 bases between. CDR3 size: 15 residues. CDR3 residues: CATSSLRSGANVLTF. For the CDR3, the DNA is TGTGCCACCAGCAGCCTCAGGTCCGGGGCCAACGTCCTGACTTTC. The full variable domain, in which reference TRBV15 and TRBJ2-6 provide the parts outside the CDR3, is DAMVIQNPRYQVTQFGKPVTLSCSQTLNHNVMYWYQQKSSQAPKLLFHYYDKDFNNEADTPDNFQSRRPNTSFCFLDIRSPGLGDTAMYLCATSSLRSGANVLTFGAGSRLTVL.

This clonotype turned up a few times. The rearrangement links TRBV9 to TRBJ2-1; D not resolved. This CDR3 has 13 amino acids. V was trimmed by 3 bases and J by 2 bases, leaving 6 bases between them. The V gene's germline CDR1 is SGDLS and CDR2 YYNGEE. CDR3 amino acids: CASSARPYNEQFF. In DNA form, the CDR3 reads TGTGCCAGCAGCGCCCGCCCCTACAATGAGCAGTTCTTC.

The gene calls are TRBV24-1 and TRBJ2-1, with TRBD2 matching over 15 bases. The junction had 6 bases not matched to a gene; V was cut back by 3 bases and J by 4 bases. This CDR3 is 18 amino acids long. Germline loops: CDR1 KGHDR, CDR2 SFDVKD. In DNA, the CDR3 is TGTGCCACCAGTGATCCAGGACTAGCGGGAGGGTCGTACAATGAGCAGTTCTTC. Translating gives CATSDPGLAGGSYNEQFF.

The chain combines TRBV24-1 with TRBJ2-3; 9 bases match TRBD1. This CDR3 comprises 14 residues. In germline, CDR1 is KGHDR, CDR2 SFDVKD. The V and J ends lost 12 bases and 7 bases, in that order; junction bases with no gene match: 13. The CDR3 is CAAGQGSSDNTQYF. The CDR3 DNA reads as TGTGCCGCGGGACAGGGTTCATCTGATAATACGCAGTATTTT.

This clonotype was counted a few times. The chain uses TRBV5-5 and TRBJ2-3; weak D call: TRBD1 (5 bases). The V gene lost 10 bases and the J gene lost 2 bases, with 14 bases spanning the gap. Germline CDR1 reads SGHKS; CDR2 reads YYEKEE (reference sequence). This CDR3 has 13 amino acids. CDR3 nucleotide sequence: TGTGCCGGCCAGGGCGGAGCCACAGATACGCAGTATTTT. Amino acids: CAGQGGATDTQYF. The whole variable domain, filled in from reference TRBV5-5 and TRBJ2-3, reads DAGVTQSPTHLIKTRGQQVTLRCSPISGHKSVSWYQQVLGQGPQFIFQYYEKEERGRGNFPDRFSARQFPNYSSELNVNALLLGDSALYLCAGQGGATDTQYFGPGTRLTVL.

The V call is TRBV6-1, the J call TRBJ2-5, with 10 bases matching TRBD1. Germline-derived CDR1 and CDR2 are MNHNS and SASEGT. The CDR3 loop spans 14 amino acids. V gave up 8 bases and J gave up 5 bases; unmatched junction bases: 8. The CDR3 DNA reads TGTGCCAGCCGAACTCCGGGACAGGGGGAGACCCAGTACTTC. It codes for CASRTPGQGETQYF.

The V and J genes are TRBV12-3 or TRBV12-4 and TRBJ2-7; 8 positions agree with TRBD2. The V gene end was trimmed by 5 bases and the J gene end by 4 bases; junction bases not matched to a gene: 10. This CDR3 is 15 amino acids long. The CDR3, as DNA: TGTGCCAGCAGTGCTAAGCCGGGGGGGTGGTACGAGCAGTACTTC. It translates to CASSAKPGGWYEQYF.

The table lists this clonotype with many counts. The chain is built from TRBV29-1 and TRBJ1-2, with D hard to call. CDR3 size: 14 residues. Per the germline V gene, CDR1 is SQVTM and CDR2 is ANQGSEA. Deletions cut 0 bases from V and 5 bases from J, with 13 bases between. In nucleotides, the CDR3 is TGCAGCGTTGAAGATCTGGGAGAGAGGTATGGCTACACCTTC. Amino acid sequence: CSVEDLGERYGYTF.